This T cell receptor (beta chain) was documented in a study of T cell repertoires in cytomegalovirus infection. Remarks on this clonotype: The antigen remains unidentified.

TCRdb re-called the reads through MiXCR, storing one row per CDR3 protein. Of 40,000 to 55,000 distinct CDR3 sequences in the sample, 20% to 25% were seen once. Sequencing was performed on CD8+ T cells from cultured PBMCs, taken from culture after CMV antigen stimulation. This clonotype originated in a human donor in good health (CMV status not recorded). Some clones in this sample may be carry-over from other donors' samples.

The CDR3 nucleotides are TGTGCCAGCAGCCTGGGACTAGCGGGAGTAACTGAGCAGTTCTTC. Protein: CASSLGLAGVTEQFF. The chain joins TRBV27 to TRBJ2-1, with 14 bases lining up with TRBD2. The CDR3 length is 15 residues. The germline CDR1 and CDR2 sequences are MNHEY and SMNVEV (reference sequence). The J segment lost 9 bases and the V segment lost 6 bases, leaving 7 bases of the junction unmatched.